This T cell receptor (beta chain) was obtained from a study of cytomegalovirus exposure and HLA in healthy donors. PCR employed 60 Vbeta and 13 Jbeta primers. Method: immunoSEQ multiplex PCR; TCRdb's copy keeps in-frame clones and lacks some. The top ten clones hold roughly 8% of a sample with under 100,000 clones, about four fifths of them seen once. The V segment lost 2 bases and the J segment 8 bases; nucleotides outside the gene matches: 10. The CDR3 length is 16 residues. The germline V gene has CDR1 SGDLS and CDR2 YYNGEE. The receptor was derived from a human donor in good health. The sequencing sample was made of PBMCs. The rearrangement joins TRBV9 to TRBJ1-4; 9 bases match TRBD1. The CDR3 protein is CASSVLDRGDREKLFF. The CDR3 nucleotides are TGTGCCAGCAGCGTCCTGGACAGGGGAGATCGGGAAAAACTGTTTTTT.